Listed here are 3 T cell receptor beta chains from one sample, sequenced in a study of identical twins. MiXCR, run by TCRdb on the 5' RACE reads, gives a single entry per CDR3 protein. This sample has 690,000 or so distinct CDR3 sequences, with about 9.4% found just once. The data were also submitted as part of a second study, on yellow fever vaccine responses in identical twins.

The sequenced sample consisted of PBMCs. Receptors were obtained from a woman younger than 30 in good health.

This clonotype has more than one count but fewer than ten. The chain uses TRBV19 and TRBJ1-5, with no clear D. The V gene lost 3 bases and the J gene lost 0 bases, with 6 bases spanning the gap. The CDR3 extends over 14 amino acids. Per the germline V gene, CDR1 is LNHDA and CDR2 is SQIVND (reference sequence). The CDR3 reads CASSIQNSNQPQHF. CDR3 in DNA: TGTGCCAGTAGTATCCAGAATAGCAATCAGCCCCAGCATTTT.

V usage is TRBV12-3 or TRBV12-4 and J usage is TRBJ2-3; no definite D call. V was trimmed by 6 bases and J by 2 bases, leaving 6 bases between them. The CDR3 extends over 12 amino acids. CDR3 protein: CASRPNTDTQYF. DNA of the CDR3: TGTGCCAGCAGACCAAACACAGATACGCAGTATTTT.

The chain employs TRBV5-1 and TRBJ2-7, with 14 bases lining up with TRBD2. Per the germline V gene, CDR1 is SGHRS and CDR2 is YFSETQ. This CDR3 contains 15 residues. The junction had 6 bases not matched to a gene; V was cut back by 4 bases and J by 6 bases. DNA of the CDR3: TGCGCCAGCAGCGGGGGACTAGCGGGAGTAGGCGAGCAGTACTTC. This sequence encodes CASSGGLAGVGEQYF.